This TCR beta chain was sequenced during a study of blood T cell repertoires in COVID-19. At the level of the study: Samples of COVID-19 (acute and convalescent) were obtained from the United States, Italy and Spain. The analysed material was cDNA or gDNA that came from T cells, B-cell-depleted T cells, or PBMCs.

Original processing notes: Amplifying reference gene primers gave estimates of nucleated cell counts. TCRdb keeps only in-frame clones here, not all; method: immunoSEQ multiplex PCR. V, J and clone size are those of that table, while D and trimming were read from the DNA. The sample has some 130,000 clones, about 91% seen once. This CDR3 is 16 amino acids long. Germline loops: CDR1 SGHTA, CDR2 FQGNSA. V dropped 3 bases and J dropped 4 bases, with 19 bases sitting between them. The chain links TRBV7-2 to TRBJ2-7, with a weak D call TRBD2 (6 bases). The specimen was peripheral blood. This receptor was taken from a man aged 50 or older with acute or convalescent COVID-19. The CDR3 nucleotides read TGTGCCAGCAGCTTTTCGTACGGGAGAGGCGGGTACGAGCAGTACTTC. It is translated as CASSFSYGRGGYEQYF.